This entry lists 22 T cell receptor beta chains sequenced from one sample in a study of kidney transplant recipient with SARS-CoV-2 infection. TCRdb passed the reads through MiXCR, listing each CDR3 protein once. The repertoire holds 200,000 to 300,000 distinct CDR3 sequences, with about 28% as singletons. This material consisted of a blood sample, taken at baseline and on day 111 from a kidney transplant recipient. All receptors derive from a male patient between 25 and 39 years old who had COVID-19 and was a kidney transplant recipient. Some T cells may possibly be graft donor cells.

Many counts were recorded for this clonotype. V usage is TRBV5-6 and J usage is TRBJ2-7, with 8 bases matching TRBD1. Germline V gives CDR1 SGHDT, CDR2 YYEEEE. This CDR3 is 16 amino acids long. J lost 1 base, V lost 5 bases, and 11 bases had no gene match. This chain's CDR3 is CASRSTGGKGSYEQYF. In DNA, the CDR3 is TGTGCCAGCAGGTCAACAGGGGGGAAAGGGTCCTACGAGCAGTACTTC.

Concerning this clonotype: Being one base from a much bigger clone, this may be a read error. The genes are TRBV6-5 and TRBJ1-5; perhaps TRBD1 as D (5 bases). The CDR3 totals 15 residues. The germline gives CDR1 MNHEY, CDR2 SVGAGI. The CDR3 bases are TGTTCCAGCAGCCCCGACAGACCACCCGAACAGCCCCAGCATTTT. Its translation is CSSSPDRPPEQPQHF.

This clonotype occurred many times. The genes are TRBV6-5 and TRBJ1-6, with D possibly TRBD1 on 6 matching bases. The CDR3 extends over 13 amino acids. The germline gives CDR1 MNHEY, CDR2 SVGAGI. V was trimmed by 6 bases and J by 5 bases, leaving 8 bases between them. The CDR3 sequence: CASRRTDNSPLHF. The CDR3 coding sequence is TGTGCCAGCAGGAGGACAGATAATTCACCCCTCCACTTT.

This clonotype has at least ten counts. The rearrangement joins TRBV7-7 to TRBJ1-2, with D uncertain. V was trimmed by 5 bases and J by 4 bases, leaving 23 bases between them. This CDR3 has 17 amino acids. Germline V lookup: CDR1 SSHAT, CDR2 FNYEAQ (reference sequence). Here the CDR3 DNA reads TGTGCCAGCAGCAGGGAATATAAGTGCCGAAAGACCTATGGCTACACCTTC. This codes for CASSREYKCRKTYGYTF.

As for this clonotype: A much bigger clone sits one base away, suggesting this may be a read error. The chain has TRBV9 and TRBJ1-2; D gene ambiguous. This CDR3 contains 16 residues. The germline V and J ends were trimmed by 6 bases and 4 bases, with 22 bases remaining between them. Germline assignment: CDR1 SGDLS and CDR2 YYNGEE. CDR3 nucleotide sequence: TGTGCCAGCATTCTGAAGTACCCAAGAAAGACCTATGGCTACACCTTC. It yields the protein CASILKYPRKTYGYTF.

The table lists this clonotype with many counts. The chain joins TRBV9 to TRBJ1-1; the D gene is possibly TRBD1 (5 bases). CDR1 is SGDLS, CDR2 YYNGEE, per germline. V shed 0 bases and J shed 1 base, with 10 bases lying between them. The CDR3 is 15 residues long. As DNA, the CDR3 is TGTGCCAGCAGCGTAGGGGTGGGGCAGAACACTGAAGCTTTCTTT. Protein sequence: CASSVGVGQNTEAFF.

Many counts were recorded for this clonotype. This chain connects TRBV15 to TRBJ1-6; TRBD1 aligns across 7 bases. V dropped 0 bases and J dropped 6; count of bases not matched to a gene: 5. CDR3 length: 16 amino acids. Germline V gene lookup returns CDR1 LNHNV and CDR2 YYDKDF (reference sequence). CDR3 amino acids: CATSRDKGTVNSPLHF. CDR3 DNA: TGTGCCACCAGCAGAGATAAAGGGACAGTTAATTCACCCCTCCACTTT.

There are many counts of this clonotype. The chain couples TRBV20-1 to TRBJ1-1, with a weak D call TRBD1 (6 bases). The V end lost 1 base, the J end lost 1 base, and 13 bases lay between the germline ends. CDR1 and CDR2 (germline): DFQATT, SNEGSKA (reference sequence). The CDR3 is 15 residues long. In DNA form, the CDR3 reads TGCAGTGCTAGAGGGGGGTGGGGGCAGAACACTGAAGCTTTCTTT. Its translation: CSARGGWGQNTEAFF.

This clonotype was recorded at least ten times. This chain uses TRBV5-1 with TRBJ2-7, with unresolved D. Germline V gene data show CDR1 as SGHRS and CDR2 as YFSETQ. V was clipped by 2 bases and J by 0 bases, with 9 bases between them. The CDR3 has 14 residues. Written as DNA, the CDR3 is TGCGCCAGCAGCTTTGGTGTGAGCTCCTACGAGCAGTACTTC. Its translation: CASSFGVSSYEQYF.

This clonotype appeared many times. J is TRBJ1-2 and V is TRBV6-5; 8 bases align to TRBD1. With V trimmed by 2 bases and J by 6 bases, 5 bases remained unmatched. Looked up from germline, CDR1 is MNHEY and CDR2 is SVGAGI. CDR3 length: 14 amino acids. CDR3 region: CASSYRQGLHGYTF. DNA for the CDR3: TGTGCCAGCAGTTACCGACAGGGGTTACATGGCTACACCTTC.

This clonotype was seen a handful of times. This sequence joins TRBV19 and TRBJ2-1; either TRBD1 or TRBD2 may supply D (6 bases each). Between the trimmed V and J ends, which lost 4 bases and 8 bases, there was a span of 15 bases. Germline V gives CDR1 LNHDA, CDR2 SQIVND (reference sequence). The CDR3 is 14 amino acids. The CDR3 nucleotides read TGTGCCAGTAGTAAGGGGGGTCACTCAGATGAGCAGTTCTTC. Amino acid sequence: CASSKGGHSDEQFF.

To note about this clonotype: Given a much more abundant clone one base away, this may be a read error. This chain uses TRBV20-1 with TRBJ2-2, with a tentative D call TRBD2 (5 bases). The length of the CDR3 is 15 residues. Germline V gene data show CDR1 as DFQATT and CDR2 as SNEGSKA (reference sequence). The CDR3 sequence is CGARPSGANTGELFF. The DNA for the CDR3 is TGCGGTGCTAGACCCAGCGGAGCGAACACCGGGGAGCTGTTTTTT.

A word on this clonotype: A read error may explain this, as a much larger clone is one base away. The V gene is TRBV20-1, the J gene TRBJ1-3; no firm D call. The CDR3 extends over 16 amino acids. Germline CDR1 is DFQATT and CDR2 is SNEGSKA (reference sequence). V lost 0 bases, J lost 4 bases, and 16 bases lay in between. This CDR3 reads CSARDARAYGGNTIYF. Written as DNA, the CDR3 is TGCAGTGCTAGAGATGCCCGGGCCTATGGGGGAAACACCATATATTTT.

As for this clonotype: A much larger clone sits a single nucleotide away, making a read error possible. The chain recombines TRBV6-5 with TRBJ2-7; the D is unclear. The CDR3 covers 13 residues. Looked up from germline, CDR1 is MNHEY and CDR2 is SVGAGI. In DNA, the CDR3 is TGTGCCAGCAGTTACGGGGTAAGGTACGAGCAGCACTTC. Encoded protein: CASSYGVRYEQHF.

As concerns this clonotype: A much larger clone differs from this one at a single base, so this may be a read error. The chain employs TRBV4-2 and TRBJ1-1, with a possible D match to TRBD1 (5 bases). There are 18 residues in the CDR3. Trimming stripped 3 bases from V and 0 bases from J, with 20 bases between. Germline lookup yields CDR1 LGHNA and CDR2 YNFKEQ. CDR3 sequence (DNA): TGTGCCAGCAGCCAGGAGACAGAGCGCTACTCCATGAACACTGAAGCTTTCTTT. This codes for CASSQETERYSMNTEAFF.

Worth noting for this clonotype: This could be a read error, since a much larger clone is one nucleotide away. The rearrangement links TRBV3-1 to TRBJ1-1; unclear D gene. Trimming pared 5 bases from V and 4 bases from J, leaving 23 bases between. The germline CDR1 and CDR2 sequences are LGHDT and YNNKEL (reference sequence). This CDR3 comprises 17 residues. CDR3 in amino acids: CASSIMSPISIRTEAFF. The CDR3 bases are TGTGCCAGCAGCATAATGAGTCCCATTTCAATTCGCACTGAAGCTTTCTTT.

The chain uses TRBV6-5 and TRBJ2-3; weak D call: TRBD1 (6 bases). V dropped 4 bases and J dropped 3 bases, with 11 bases sitting between them. Per germline, CDR1 MNHEY and CDR2 SVGAGI. The CDR3 spans 14 residues. The CDR3 DNA sequence: TGTGCCAGCAGTTTACAGGGTGATACAGATACGCAGTATTTT. This codes for CASSLQGDTDTQYF.

This clonotype occurred a few times. The chain links TRBV11-1 to TRBJ1-2; D unresolved. Germline V gene sequence: CDR1 SGHAT, CDR2 FQDESV (reference sequence). The germline V and J ends were trimmed by 5 bases and 4 bases, with 23 bases remaining between them. The CDR3 is 17 residues long. The CDR3 nucleotides read TGTGCCAGCAGCAATTCTAGTAAGGCTGGAAAGACCTATGGCTACACCTTC. This encodes CASSNSSKAGKTYGYTF.

A word on this clonotype: This may arise from a read error, as a much more abundant clone is one base away. The J gene is TRBJ1-1, the V gene TRBV3-1, with D uncertain. Looked up from germline, CDR1 is LGHDT and CDR2 is YNNKEL (reference sequence). Between the trimmed V and J ends, which lost 5 bases and 4 bases, there was a span of 23 bases. The length of the CDR3 is 17 residues. DNA of the CDR3: TGTGCCAGCAGCTGTCATTGTCCCATTTTAATTCGCACTGAAGCTTTCTTT. It specifies CASSCHCPILIRTEAFF.

V usage is TRBV9 and J usage is TRBJ2-5; 8 bases are shared with TRBD1. Germline CDR1 reads SGDLS; CDR2 reads YYNGEE. The CDR3 consists of 14 residues. With V trimmed by 4 bases and J by 5 bases, 7 bases remained unmatched. Here the CDR3 reads CASSLIGQGETQYF. CDR3 DNA sequence: TGTGCCAGCAGCCTAATCGGACAGGGCGAGACCCAGTACTTC.

This clonotype was seen at least ten times. V is TRBV11-2 and J is TRBJ2-1, with TRBD2 matching over 9 bases. The CDR3 runs to 15 residues. With V trimmed by 0 bases and J by 9 bases, 6 bases remained unmatched. Per the germline V gene, CDR1 is SGHAT and CDR2 is FQNNGV. The CDR3 protein is CASSLDSGRSIEQFF. The CDR3 nucleotides read TGTGCCAGCAGCTTAGATAGCGGGAGAAGTATTGAGCAGTTCTTC. The full variable domain, in which reference TRBV11-2 and TRBJ2-1 provide the parts outside the CDR3, is EAGVAQSPRYKIIEKRQSVAFWCNPISGHATLYWYQQILGQGPKLLIQFQNNGVVDDSQLPKDRFSAERLKGVDSTLKIQPAKLEDSAVYLCASSLDSGRSIEQFFGPGTRLTVL.

About this clonotype itself: One base away lies a much larger clone, so this may be a sequencing read error. The chain uses TRBV4-2 and TRBJ1-2; possibly TRBD1 for D (5 bases). Germline CDR1 is LGHNA and CDR2 is YNFKEQ. V gave up 4 bases and J gave up 6 bases, with 15 bases separating them. This CDR3 has 14 amino acids. CDR3 in amino acids: CASSRGSGGNGYTF. CDR3 sequence (DNA): TGTGCCAGCAGCCGAGGCTCGGGGGGTAATGGCTACACCTTC.